In this sample, the clone carrying this T cell receptor (beta chain) turned up once. As yet, its antigen is unknown. Noted time point: cycle 4 day 1 (C4D1), after five to seven weeks of nivolumab. Every single patient, without exception, relapsed after autologous stem cell transplantation, and brentuximab vedotin exposure varied. This entry is derived from a study of PD-1 blockade in classical Hodgkin lymphoma. Findings of the study overall: Complete responders' diversity at baseline resembled that of newly diagnosed patients. With respect to the repertoire differences, their causes, possibly disease activity or prior therapy, remain undefined. While CD8+ TCR diversity did not rise significantly by C4D1, CD4+ TCR diversity did. Newly diagnosed patients had baseline TCR diversity that was reportedly lower than that of healthy donors.

The data were produced by immunoSEQ multiplex PCR, yet TCRdb's version contains in-frame clones alone and is incomplete. This sample has about 32,000 clones, with about four fifths found just once. The germline CDR1 and CDR2 sequences are LNHDA and SQIVND (reference sequence). The length of the CDR3 is 16 residues. V trimming: 3 bases; J trimming: 8 bases; junction bases outside the gene matches: 10. The sequenced sample was peripheral blood mononuclear cells (PBMCs), obtained before the fourth cycle of nivolumab. The origin of this receptor is a human donor with classical Hodgkin lymphoma. This chain uses TRBV19 with TRBJ2-3; 11 bases match TRBD2. The chain's CDR3 is CASSMVASGRPFTQYF. The CDR3 DNA sequence: TGTGCCAGTAGTATGGTGGCTAGCGGGAGGCCATTTACGCAGTATTTT.